This T cell receptor (beta chain) was captured in a study of blood T cell repertoires in COVID-19 (dated by TCRdb to the early 2020s). In the study overall: Collaborator samples came from the United States, Italy and Spain and covered acute and convalescent phases of COVID-19. The material from the prospective study consisted of cDNA or gDNA derived from T cells, B-cell-depleted T cells, or PBMCs. The dataset comprised deeply sampled blood TCRbeta repertoires from subjects exposed to, actively infected with, or recovered from COVID-19. A freely available public database, intended as a resource for researchers studying the immune response to SARS-CoV-2, is where the repertoires were released. Samples came from the ongoing ImmuneRACE study (first 160 participants) plus 1,254 subjects from 6 global collaborators. A de-identified subject ID, COVID-19 status, age in years and sex were almost always included in the sample metadata. Where available, HLA class I and class II types were taken from metadata supplied by the sample provider and were not determined by assay-based typing. Overall study results and their limits: How much clinical and demographic metadata was included differed by source and by participant, and the metadata was provided uncurated.

Whole blood was collected in K2EDTA tubes by collaborating institutions according to the institutions' own protocols. For TCRbeta analysis, collaborators shipped samples in one of three forms: frozen whole blood, isolated PBMCs, or DNA extracted from either of those sample types. Points on this clone: No antigen is known for it. No much larger clone is present one base from it, and per-base qualities are unavailable.

TCRbeta CDR3 regions were amplified from genomic DNA by means of the immunoSEQ Assay, a bias-controlled multiplex PCR. On the authors' methods: Nucleated cell counts per sample were estimated from amplification of reference gene primers within the assay. To quantify the absolute abundance of each unique TCRbeta CDR3 rearrangement, sequence reads were collapsed and filtered. Productive Simpson clonality was computed per sample as the square root of Simpson's diversity index over productive rearrangements. Imported from immuneACCESS, the table was reduced by TCRdb to in-frame sequences with V and J called. These copies leave out some clones; in studies compared against another copy, an unresolved V gene accounts for under half, and the cause of the remainder is not known. V and J calls and clone size are given by that table; D and trimming were obtained from the DNA. Recorded for this sample are around 100,000 clones; 70% to 90% of them occurred a single time. Together, the top ten hold roughly 3.5% of the sample.

The CDR3, from cysteine to phenylalanine, totals 13 residues. The only DNA kept is the CDR3, 39 bases in frame from the first base. The V and J ends are trimmed by 0 bases and 4 bases, leaving 8 bases between them. Taken from the germline V gene (reference sequence), the CDR1 and CDR2 loops are GTSNPN and SVGIG. The sample comprised peripheral blood. The receptor chain draws on TRBV30 and TRBJ2-3; D gene: possibly TRBD1, on 6 matching bases. The TCR comes from a man aged 40-49 years with acute or convalescent COVID-19. The CDR3: CAWSVGAADTQYF. Here is the DNA: TGTGCCTGGAGTGTGGGGGCCGCAGATACGCAGTATTTT.